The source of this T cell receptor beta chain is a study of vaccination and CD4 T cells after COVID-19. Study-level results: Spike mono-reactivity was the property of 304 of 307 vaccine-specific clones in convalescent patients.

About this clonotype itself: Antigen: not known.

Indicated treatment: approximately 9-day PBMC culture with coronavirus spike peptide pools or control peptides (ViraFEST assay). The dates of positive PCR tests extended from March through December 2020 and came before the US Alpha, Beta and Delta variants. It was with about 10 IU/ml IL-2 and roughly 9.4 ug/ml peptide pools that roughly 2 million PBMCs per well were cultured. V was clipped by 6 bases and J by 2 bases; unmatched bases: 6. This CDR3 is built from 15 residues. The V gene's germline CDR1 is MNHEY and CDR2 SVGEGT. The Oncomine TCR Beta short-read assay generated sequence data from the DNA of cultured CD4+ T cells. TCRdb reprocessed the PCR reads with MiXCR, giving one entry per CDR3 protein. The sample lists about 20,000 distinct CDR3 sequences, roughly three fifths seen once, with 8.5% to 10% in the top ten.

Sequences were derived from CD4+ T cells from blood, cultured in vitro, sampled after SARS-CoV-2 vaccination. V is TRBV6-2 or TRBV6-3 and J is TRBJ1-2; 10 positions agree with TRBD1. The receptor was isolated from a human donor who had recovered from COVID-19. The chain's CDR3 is CASRTGGALNYGYTF. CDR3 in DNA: TGTGCCAGCAGGACAGGGGGCGCATTAAACTATGGCTACACCTTC.